These 16 T cell receptor beta chains were all obtained from the same sample, sequenced in a study of response to subunit inactivated influenza vaccine. One entry per CDR3 protein, called by TCRdb with MiXCR from the RT-PCR reads. The data hold about 780,000 distinct CDR3 sequences, with around 18% observed a single time. The material sequenced was PBMCs from blood, taken roughly 5 days after vaccination. The receptors come from a man aged 50 to 60 who received an inactivated influenza vaccine.

This clonotype was recorded a few times. This rearrangement joins TRBV20-1 to TRBJ2-3; the match to TRBD1 covers 8 bases. The CDR3 is 16 amino acids. Trimming took 3 bases from V and 3 from J; bases not matched to a gene: 11. The germline V gene encodes CDR1 DFQATT and CDR2 SNEGSKA (reference sequence). The CDR3 region has the DNA TGCAGTGCTAGGCCCTCCCCGGGACAGGTTACAGATACGCAGTATTTT. This encodes CSARPSPGQVTDTQYF.

This clonotype was detected a few times. This chain links TRBV11-2 with TRBJ2-7, with D possibly TRBD2 on 7 matching bases. Trimming took 5 bases from V and 2 from J, leaving 16 bases between them. Germline V gene sequence: CDR1 SGHAT, CDR2 FQNNGV. CDR3 length: 15 amino acids. The CDR3 spells CASSGIRGGAYEQYF. CDR3 nucleotides: TGTGCCAGCAGCGGAATACGAGGGGGGGCCTACGAGCAGTACTTC.

There are many counts of this clonotype. This chain uses TRBV12-3 or TRBV12-4 with TRBJ2-7, with 8 bases matching TRBD1. V trimming: 2 bases; J trimming: 2 bases; junction bases outside the gene matches: 2. The CDR3 length is 14 residues. In nucleotides, the CDR3 is TGTGCCAGCAGTTTATCAGGGGGCCCCTACGAGCAGTACTTC. Amino acid sequence: CASSLSGGPYEQYF.

The gene calls are TRBV2 and TRBJ2-1, with 8 nucleotides matching TRBD2. Germline values: CDR1 SNHLY, CDR2 FYNNEI. V shed 7 bases and J 2 bases; nucleotides not matched to a gene: 7. This CDR3 contains 15 residues. CDR3 bases: TGTGCCAGCATGGGGCCTAGCGGGCCCTACAATGAGCAGTTCTTC. It translates to CASMGPSGPYNEQFF.

This chain joins TRBV20-1 and TRBJ1-3; D unresolved. CDR3 length: 14 amino acids. V was pared by 3 bases and J by 0 bases, with 9 bases between. Per germline, CDR1 DFQATT and CDR2 SNEGSKA (reference sequence). In DNA form, the CDR3 reads TGCAGTGCTAGGAACGCCGACTCTGGAAACACCATATATTTT. Its translation is CSARNADSGNTIYF.

This chain connects TRBV20-1 to TRBJ2-1, with a weak D call TRBD2 (7 bases). Germline-derived CDR1 and CDR2 are DFQATT and SNEGSKA (reference sequence). V lost 2 bases and J lost 0, with 8 bases in between. The CDR3 has 14 residues. The CDR3: CSARRGASYNEQFF. CDR3 coding DNA: TGCAGTGCTAGACGGGGGGCCTCCTACAATGAGCAGTTCTTC.

The chain has TRBV11-2 and TRBJ1-2, with TRBD1 matching over 7 bases. There are 15 residues in the CDR3. Trimming took 5 bases from V and 6 from J; bases not matched to a gene: 12. The germline CDR1 and CDR2 sequences are SGHAT and FQNNGV. The CDR3 sequence is CASSSRDSRPNGYTF. The DNA of the CDR3 is TGTGCCAGCAGCAGCCGGGACAGCCGTCCGAATGGCTACACCTTC.

The chain recombines TRBV2 with TRBJ2-7; no firm D call. CDR1 and CDR2 from the germline V gene are SNHLY and FYNNEI. This CDR3 contains 15 residues. Trimming removed 0 bases at V and 2 bases at J, with 11 bases between. The CDR3 coding sequence is TGTGCCAGCAGTGAAGCTGTTTACAGTACCTACGAGCAGTACTTC. Protein sequence: CASSEAVYSTYEQYF.

The chain uses TRBV15 and TRBJ2-3; 7 nucleotides match TRBD2. J was trimmed by 6 bases and V by 3 bases; bases with no gene match: 3. Per germline, CDR1 LNHNV and CDR2 YYDKDF (reference sequence). The CDR3 consists of 13 residues. The CDR3 here is CATSSTLADTQYF. The CDR3 nucleotides read TGTGCCACCAGCAGCACACTAGCGGATACGCAGTATTTT.

The V gene is TRBV5-1, the J gene TRBJ2-5, with TRBD2 identical over 12 bases. This CDR3 comprises 16 residues. The V gene's germline CDR1 is SGHRS and CDR2 YFSETQ. J lost 5 bases, V lost 0 bases, and 5 bases had no gene match. CDR3 nucleotide sequence: TGCGCCAGCAGCTTGGGAACTAGCGGGGGGTTTGAGACCCAGTACTTC. It specifies CASSLGTSGGFETQYF.

The chain uses TRBV27 and TRBJ1-4; no reliable D call. Trimming stripped 6 bases from V and 7 bases from J, with 18 bases between. CDR1 and CDR2 from the germline V gene are MNHEY and SMNVEV (reference sequence). CDR3 length: 15 residues. DNA for the CDR3: TGTGCCAGCAGGCCCGGGGATTCCGTTCGTGAAAAACTGTTTTTT. It translates to CASRPGDSVREKLFF.

This clonotype was seen ten or more times. The chain joins TRBV29-1 to TRBJ2-2; D is unresolved. V gave up 4 bases and J gave up 4 bases, with 28 bases separating them. The CDR3 is made up of 19 amino acids. CDR1 is SQVTM and CDR2 is ANQGSEA in the germline V gene. The CDR3 bases are TGCAGCGTTGGCCCTAAACGGTTCTGGGATGGGGATGGCACCGGGGAGCTGTTTTTT. This codes for CSVGPKRFWDGDGTGELFF.

At least ten counts were recorded for this clonotype. V gene TRBV6-1 combines with J gene TRBJ2-3, with a tentative D call TRBD2 (6 bases). Germline V gene data show CDR1 as MNHNS and CDR2 as SASEGT. This CDR3 has 14 amino acids. Trimming shortened V by 6 bases and J by 0 bases, and 10 bases separated the two germline ends. DNA for the CDR3: TGTGCCAGCAGCGGGGGAACTAGCACAGATACGCAGTATTTT. Residues: CASSGGTSTDTQYF.

This clonotype was counted a few times. The chain joins TRBV7-8 to TRBJ2-1; tentative D call: TRBD2 (6 bases). Germline CDR1 SGHVS, CDR2 FQNEAQ. V gave up 4 bases and J gave up 3 bases, with 25 bases separating them. This CDR3 is 19 amino acids long. The CDR3 here is CASSSQVTVSGLVYNEQFF. In nucleotides, the CDR3 is TGTGCCAGCAGCTCTCAAGTCACGGTGAGCGGGTTGGTCTACAATGAGCAGTTCTTC. The variable domain in full, with the rest retrieved from reference TRBV7-8 and TRBJ2-1, is GAGVSQSPRYKVAKRGQDVALRCDPISGHVSLFWYQQALGQGPEFLTYFQNEAQLDKSGLPSDRFFAERPEGSVSTLKIQRTQQEDSAVYLCASSSQVTVSGLVYNEQFFGPGTRLTVL.

V and J are TRBV9 and TRBJ2-4; D possibly corresponds to TRBD1 (6 bases). Germline assignment: CDR1 SGDLS and CDR2 YYNGEE. The V end lost 0 bases, the J end lost 0 bases, and 16 bases lay between the germline ends. The CDR3 consists of 18 residues. The CDR3 spells CASSVGYSDSVAKNIQYF. CDR3 nucleotide sequence: TGTGCCAGCAGCGTAGGGTACTCGGACAGCGTAGCCAAAAACATTCAGTACTTC. The full variable domain, with the rest looked up from reference TRBV9 and TRBJ2-4, is DSGVTQTPKHLITATGQRVTLRCSPRSGDLSVYWYQQSLDQGLQFLIQYYNGEERAKGNILERFSAQQFPDLHSELNLSSLELGDSALYFCASSVGYSDSVAKNIQYFGAGTRLSVL.

The chain uses TRBV10-3 and TRBJ2-1, with a weak D call TRBD2 (5 bases). Germline CDR1 and CDR2: ENHRY and SYGVKD. The V gene lost 3 bases and the J gene lost 9 bases, with 12 bases spanning the gap. CDR3 size: 13 residues. The CDR3 coding sequence is TGTGCCATCAGTGAAGGCGAAGGGAGTGAGCAGTTCTTC. Protein product: CAISEGEGSEQFF.